The 23 T cell receptor beta chains reported below all come from one sample, sequenced in a study of CD8+ T cells in alopecia areata. RNA extraction was followed by reverse transcription into cDNA, which acted as the sequencing template. Clones were read by immunoSEQ multiplex PCR, and TCRdb kept only the in-frame ones, dropping some. The sample has 270,000 or so clones, none seen only once. On the basis of CD4, CD8alpha, NKG2D, NKG2ACE and other markers, pooled cutaneous lymph node cells were sorted. The sequencing sample was made of CD4+ T cells sorted from a lymph node. The source of these receptors is a C3H/HeJ mouse with alopecia areata. The strain bears MHC haplotype H2-k.

This clone turned up a few times. Genes here carry mouse names. The read terminates 4 residues before the CDR3 end, so the remaining end is supplied by the germline J gene. The chain uses TRBV31 and TRBJ1-2, with a tentative D call TRBD1 (6 bases). This CDR3 region has 15 residues. Per the germline V gene, CDR1 is GKSSPN and CDR2 is SITVG. V gave up 0 bases and J gave up 0 bases, with 11 bases separating them. Incomplete CDR3 DNA: TGTGCCTGGAGTCTAGATCCAGGGGCAAACTCC. The encoded protein is CAWSLDPGANS. The full-length CDR3 reads as CAWSLDPGANSDYTF.

In regard to this clone: Genes and germline come from the mouse. The observed sequence ends 4 residues before the CDR3 terminus, with the missing tail filled in from the germline J gene. The chain combines TRBV19 with TRBJ1-1; a possible D gene is TRBD1 (6 bases). CDR1 is FNHDT and CDR2 is SITEND in the germline V gene (reference sequence). V lost 7 bases to trimming and J lost 1 base, with 11 bases between them. The CDR3 extends over 13 amino acids. The DNA read from the CDR3 is TGTGCCAGCGGGGGGGGGCGGAACACA. Translation gives CASGGGRNT. The whole CDR3 protein reads CASGGGRNTEVFF. Complete variable domain (other parts from reference TRBV19 and TRBJ1-1): GGIITQTPKFLIGQEGQKLTLKCQQNFNHDTMYWYRQDSGKGLRLIYYSITENDLQKGDLSEGYDASREKKSSFSLTVTSAQKNEMAVFLCASGGGRNTEVFFGKGTRLTVV.

There are a few counts of this clone. All gene names here are mouse names. The CDR3 goes on 4 residues after the read ends, and that part is filled in from the germline J gene. This rearrangement joins TRBV19 to TRBJ1-2; the match to TRBD1 covers 7 bases. The junction had 9 bases not matched to a gene; V was cut back by 4 bases and J by 0 bases. Germline lookup yields CDR1 FNHDT and CDR2 SITEND (reference sequence). CDR3 length: 16 amino acids. Partial CDR3 DNA: TGTGCCAGCAGTCCCTCACAGGGGTCTGCAAACTCC. It translates to CASSPSQGSANS. The complete CDR3 sequence is CASSPSQGSANSDYTF.

This clone has a handful of counts. The genes are named according to mouse. With the read ending 4 residues before the CDR3 end, the germline J gene is used to fill in that end. Other DNA sequences in this specimen translate into the identical CDR3. The V call is TRBV13-1, the J call TRBJ1-1; the D gene is possibly TRBD1 (5 bases). V gave up 3 bases and J gave up 0 bases, with 9 bases separating them. This CDR3 is 14 amino acids long. Germline V gives CDR1 NSHNY, CDR2 SYGAGN. CDR3 DNA (partial): TGTGCCAGCAGTGCTCAGGGAGCAAACACA. Translated, it gives CASSAQGANT. The whole CDR3 is CASSAQGANTEVFF.

With regard to this clone: These gene names are mouse names. Read coverage stops 4 residues before the CDR3 terminus; the germline J gene supplies the remainder. The rearrangement joins TRBV13-2 to TRBJ2-7, with TRBD2 identical over 8 bases. CDR1 is NNHNN and CDR2 is SYGAGS in the germline V gene (reference sequence). CDR3 length equals 15 residues. The CDR3 region is CASGDTPLGAYEQYF. CDR3 DNA (partial): TGTGCCAGCGGTGATACCCCACTGGGGGCTTAT.

Concerning this clone itself: Gene names are mouse gene names. The CDR3 is cut off 4 residues early in the read; its end comes from the germline J gene. The same CDR3 is also encoded by other DNA sequences in this sample. J is TRBJ1-1 and V is TRBV1; 9 nucleotides match TRBD1. Germline V gene data show CDR1 as NSQYPW and CDR2 as LRSPGD (reference sequence). CDR3 length equals 14 residues. J gave up 4 bases and V 3 bases, and 3 bases lay outside the gene matches. The part of the CDR3 DNA that was read is TGCACCTGCAGTGCCGCGACAGGGGGCACA. Its translation: CTCSAATGGT. The entire CDR3 is CTCSAATGGTEVFF.

This clone appeared a few times. Gene and germline names: mouse. The read is 4 residues too short to cover the CDR3 end, so that end is filled in from the germline J gene. Other DNA sequences of this sample code for an identical CDR3. The rearrangement uses TRBV13-1 and TRBJ2-3, with 9 positions matching TRBD2. In germline, CDR1 is NSHNY, CDR2 SYGAGN. This CDR3 comprises 16 residues. Trimming removed 1 base from V and 0 bases from J; junction bases left unmatched: 3. The part of the CDR3 DNA that was read is TGTGCCAGCAGTGATCTGGGGGGGTCTAGTGCAGAA. It yields the protein CASSDLGGSSAE. The full CDR3 is CASSDLGGSSAETLYF.

In regard to this clone: Gene names denote mouse genes. The read terminates 4 residues before the CDR3 end, so the remaining end is supplied by the germline J gene. Other DNA sequences of this sample code for an identical CDR3. J is TRBJ2-1 and V is TRBV1, with TRBD1 matching over 7 bases. This CDR3 has 14 residues. V trimming: 3 bases; J trimming: 4 bases; junction bases outside the gene matches: 3. CDR1 is NSQYPW and CDR2 is LRSPGD in the germline V gene (reference sequence). The DNA read from the CDR3 is TGCACCTGCAGTGCGGGACAGATTTATGCT. It encodes CTCSAGQIYA. The whole CDR3 sequence reads CTCSAGQIYAEQFF.

This clone was observed a few times. Each gene name is a mouse one. The CDR3 end is not reached by the read, which stops 4 residues before it; the germline J gene fills it in. The chain employs TRBV17 and TRBJ2-5; maybe TRBD2 (7 bases). CDR1 is MNHDT, CDR2 YYDKIL, per germline. Trimming cost V 0 bases and J 0 bases, with 13 bases left between them. CDR3 length: 17 amino acids. CDR3 sequence: CASSRDRGGPNQDTQYF. Incomplete CDR3 DNA: TGTGCTAGCAGTAGAGATCGTGGGGGGCCTAACCAAGAC. Full variable domain (rest looked up from reference TRBV17 and TRBJ2-5): DTTVKQNPRYKLARVGKPVNLICSQTMNHDTMYWYQKKPNQAPKLLLFYYDKILNREADTFEKFQSSRPNNSFCSLYIGSAGLEYSAMYLCASSRDRGGPNQDTQYFGPGTRLLVL.

Comment on this clone: Any gene name here is a mouse gene name. Within the sample, other DNA sequences also encode this same CDR3. Incomplete CDR3 DNA: TGTGCCAGCAGTCCAGGACAGGGGGCGAACACA. Translated, it gives CASSPGQGANT. The full CDR3 protein reads CASSPGQGANTEVFF. The chain combines TRBV19 with TRBJ1-1; TRBD1 matches at 11 bases. The read ends 4 residues shy of where the CDR3 ends; the end is completed using the germline J gene. The germline gives CDR1 FNHDT, CDR2 SITEND (reference sequence). Trimming removed 4 bases from V and 1 base from J; junction bases left unmatched: 3. The CDR3 spans 15 residues.

This clone was observed a few times. Gene names denote mouse genes. The read stops 4 residues short of the end of the CDR3; the missing end is completed from the germline J gene. The chain recombines TRBV19 with TRBJ1-1; 7 bases map to TRBD1. Germline CDR1 and CDR2: FNHDT and SITEND (reference sequence). V was pared by 0 bases and J by 3 bases, with 5 bases of the junction left unmatched. The CDR3 runs to 15 residues. The CDR3 loop reads CASSIGRGRHTEVFF. CDR3 DNA (partial): TGTGCCAGCAGTATAGGGAGGGGGCGGCACACA.

Comments on this clone: Gene names follow the mouse nomenclature. The CDR3 goes on 4 residues after the read ends, and that part is filled in from the germline J gene. Additional DNA sequences in this sample encode the identical CDR3. This chain links TRBV31 with TRBJ2-7; TRBD1 might be the D (5 bases). The germline V and J ends were trimmed by 0 bases and 0 bases, with 6 bases remaining between them. In germline, CDR1 is GKSSPN, CDR2 SITVG. The CDR3 extends over 13 amino acids. CDR3 loop: CAWSLGVSYEQYF. The sequenced part of the CDR3 DNA is TGTGCCTGGAGTCTAGGGGTCTCCTAT. Drawing the rest from reference TRBV31 and TRBJ2-7, the complete variable domain is AQTIHQWPVAEIKAVGSPLSLGCTIKGKSSPNLYWYWQATGGTLQQLFYSITVGQVESVVQLNLSASRPKDDQFILSTEKLLLSHSGFYLCAWSLGVSYEQYFGPGTRLTVL.

A note on this clone: Gene and germline names: mouse. The CDR3 extends 4 residues past the end of the read, so its final part is completed from the germline J gene. V usage is TRBV14 and J usage is TRBJ2-1; D not resolved. The CDR3 covers 11 residues. CDR1 is SGHDT, CDR2 FRDEAV, per germline. The CDR3 spells CASSPSAEQFF. Incomplete CDR3 DNA: TGTGCCAGCAGTCCCTCCGCT. Looking up the rest from reference TRBV14 and TRBJ2-1 gives the full variable domain: EAGVTQSPRYAVLQEGQAVSFWCDPISGHDTLYWYQQPRDQGPQLLVYFRDEAVIDNSQLPSDRFSAVRPKGTNSTLKIQSAKQGDTATYLCASSPSAEQFFGPGTRLTVL.

Comment on this clone: Gene and germline names: mouse. The CDR3 goes on 4 residues after the read ends, and that part is filled in from the germline J gene. The chain couples TRBV5 to TRBJ1-2, with D tentatively TRBD1 (6 bases). This CDR3 contains 15 residues. Germline CDR1 and CDR2: LGHNA and YNLKQL (reference sequence). V lost 3 bases, J lost 0 bases, and 11 bases lay in between. The CDR3 protein is CASSHPGQPNSDYTF. Partial CDR3 DNA: TGTGCCAGCAGCCACCCGGGACAACCAAACTCC.

Notes on this clone: Gene names follow the mouse nomenclature. Read coverage stops 4 residues before the CDR3 terminus; the germline J gene supplies the remainder. The sample holds other DNA sequences that translate to the same CDR3. The rearrangement uses TRBV13-3 and TRBJ2-2; D is uncertain. V dropped 2 bases and J dropped 2 bases, with 4 bases sitting between them. Germline CDR1 and CDR2: NNHDY and SYVADS. CDR3 length: 13 residues. CDR3 loop: CASSEGNTGQLYF. CDR3 bases read: TGTGCCAGCAGTGAAGGGAACACCGGG.

Many counts were recorded for this clone. Any gene name here is a mouse gene name. The sequenced fragment ends 4 residues before the CDR3 boundary, so the rest is inferred from the germline J gene. At the DNA level, this CDR3 is encoded by other sequences in the same sample as well. The J gene is TRBJ1-2, the V gene TRBV12-1; 9 nucleotides line up with TRBD1. This CDR3 spans 14 amino acids. Per germline, CDR1 SGHSN and CDR2 HYEKVE. V lost 0 bases, J lost 2 bases, and 0 bases stayed unmatched. The CDR3 reads CASSLGTGNSDYTF. The part of the CDR3 DNA that was read is TGTGCCAGCTCTCTCGGGACAGGGAACTCC.

This clone was recorded many times. Genes and germline come from the mouse. Read sequence stops 4 residues before the CDR3 end, and the germline J gene provides the missing end. The identical CDR3 is also encoded by other nucleotide sequences in the sample. The J gene is TRBJ2-1, the V gene TRBV1; 9 nucleotides match TRBD2. The germline V gene has CDR1 NSQYPW and CDR2 LRSPGD (reference sequence). Trimming cost V 3 bases and J 6 bases; bases outside gene matches: 3. The CDR3 contains 14 residues. Partial CDR3 DNA: TGCACCTGCAGTGCTGGGGGGGCGGGTGCT. Protein sequence: CTCSAGGAGA. The complete CDR3 sequence is CTCSAGGAGAEQFF.

This clone occurred a few times. The gene names given are mouse names. The read terminates 4 residues before the CDR3 end, so the remaining end is supplied by the germline J gene. V gene TRBV31 combines with J gene TRBJ1-2; 7 bases map to TRBD1. Per the germline V gene, CDR1 is GKSSPN and CDR2 is SITVG. The CDR3 consists of 15 residues. V gave up 0 bases and J gave up 0 bases; unmatched junction bases: 4. The sequenced part of the CDR3 DNA is TGTGCCTGGAGTCTAACGGGGACAGCAAACTCC. Encoded protein: CAWSLTGTANS. The CDR3 reads in full as CAWSLTGTANSDYTF.

Comment on this clone: Gene names refer to mouse genes. Read sequence stops 4 residues before the CDR3 end, and the germline J gene provides the missing end. This specimen includes other DNA sequences encoding the same CDR3. The chain is built from TRBV5 and TRBJ1-1; TRBD1 is a possible D gene (5 bases). This CDR3 is 14 amino acids long. Germline CDR1 reads LGHNA; CDR2 reads YNLKQL (reference sequence). V gave up 4 bases and J gave up 0 bases, with 9 bases separating them. The CDR3 here is CASSPGTANTEVFF. CDR3 bases read: TGTGCCAGCAGCCCAGGGACTGCAAACACA.

In its sample, this clone was seen many times. Gene names and germline match the mouse. The read halts 4 residues ahead of the CDR3 end, with the missing end drawn from the germline J gene. V and J are TRBV1 and TRBJ2-2; D possibly corresponds to TRBD1 (6 bases). The CDR3 is 13 amino acids. Germline values: CDR1 NSQYPW, CDR2 LRSPGD (reference sequence). The V and J ends lost 11 bases and 0 bases respectively, with 10 bases between them. The CDR3: CTAGDANTGQLYF. CDR3 bases read: TGCACCGCAGGGGATGCAAACACCGGG.

This clone was detected only a few times. Genes and germline come from the mouse. The read finishes 4 residues shy of the CDR3 end, and the germline J gene is used to complete it. This chain connects TRBV19 to TRBJ1-1; D is unresolved. The CDR3 sequence is 15 residues long. With 3 bases removed from V and 0 bases from J, the gap between germline ends came to 12 bases. The germline gives CDR1 FNHDT, CDR2 SITEND (reference sequence). The CDR3 protein is CASSSQKTANTEVFF. Partial CDR3 DNA: TGTGCCAGCAGTAGTCAAAAAACTGCAAACACA.

A word on this clone: Gene names are the mouse ones. The read stops 4 residues short of the end of the CDR3; the missing end is completed from the germline J gene. J is TRBJ2-3 and V is TRBV31; 8 positions agree with TRBD1. The CDR3 consists of 12 residues. The V gene's germline CDR1 is GKSSPN and CDR2 SITVG. The DNA read from the CDR3 is TGTGCCTCCCCGGACAGGGAAGAA. Protein: CASPDREE. The whole CDR3 protein reads CASPDREETLYF.

Details on this clone: These gene names are mouse names. The read ends 4 residues before the CDR3 terminus; that terminus is restored from the germline J gene. J is TRBJ2-1 and V is TRBV1; a possible D gene is TRBD1 (6 bases). This CDR3 spans 14 amino acids. Germline V lookup: CDR1 NSQYPW, CDR2 LRSPGD (reference sequence). The CDR3: CTCSAVQGRAEQFF. CDR3 DNA, as far as it was read: TGCACCTGCAGTGCAGTCCAGGGGAGAGCT.